Listed below are T cell receptor beta chains from one sample, sequenced in a study of CD8+ T cells in alopecia areata. Clones were sequenced by immunoSEQ multiplex PCR, and TCRdb holds only the in-frame ones, with some missing. The table has some 150,000 clones, about 86% seen once. The sample was CD8+ T cells sorted from blood, taken at week 4, from a patient treated with tofacitinib. All receptors derive from a human donor with alopecia areata. Both conserved end residues are part of each CDR3. Each record gives: CDR3 length, V gene, J gene, clone size, D gene, CDR3 protein, CDR3 DNA. D genes are given only for firm matches. Not all rows give a size; the values are once, few, many and, for expanded clones, a class.

length: 13; V: TRBV29-1; J: TRBJ2-1; size: NA; D: TRBD2; CDR3: CSGGTSGYNEQFF; DNA: TGCAGCGGGGGGACTAGCGGCTACAATGAGCAGTTCTTC
length: 13; V: TRBV4-1; J: TRBJ2-1; size: few; D: NA; CDR3: CASSQGPYNEQFF; DNA: TGCGCCAGCAGCCAAGGGCCCTACAATGAGCAGTTCTTC
length: 12; V: TRBV5-4; J: TRBJ1-1; size: NA; D: NA; CDR3: CASSFGGTEAFF; DNA: TGTGCCAGCAGCTTCGGGGGCACTGAAGCTTTCTTT
length: 14; V: TRBV29-1; J: TRBJ2-5; size: NA; D: NA; CDR3: CSVVIGPGWETQYF; DNA: TGCAGCGTCGTCATCGGTCCGGGATGGGAGACCCAGTACTTC
length: 15; V: TRBV29-1; J: TRBJ1-1; size: once; D: NA; CDR3: CSVEGEGKGSTEAFF; DNA: TGCAGCGTTGAAGGTGAAGGCAAGGGAAGCACTGAAGCTTTCTTT
length: 14; V: TRBV28; J: TRBJ2-1; size: NA; D: TRBD1; CDR3: CASSLSGTGTEQFF; DNA: TGTGCCAGCAGTTTATCCGGGACAGGGACCGAGCAGTTCTTC
length: 11; V: TRBV2; J: TRBJ1-4; size: NA; D: NA; CDR3: CASSRNEKLFF; DNA: TGTGCCAGCAGCAGGAATGAAAAACTGTTTTTT
length: 12; V: TRBV7-9; J: TRBJ2-5; size: NA; D: NA; CDR3: CASRSGQETQYF; DNA: TGTGCCAGCAGATCAGGACAAGAGACCCAGTACTTC
length: 14; V: TRBV6-6; J: TRBJ2-2; size: NA; D: NA; CDR3: CASSYSGNTGELFF; DNA: TGTGCCAGCAGTTACTCGGGTAACACCGGGGAGCTGTTTTTT
length: 13; V: TRBV29-1; J: TRBJ2-7; size: NA; D: NA; CDR3: CSVVLRGAYEQYF; DNA: TGCAGCGTTGTTCTAAGGGGAGCCTACGAGCAGTACTTC
length: 14; V: TRBV29-1; J: TRBJ2-7; size: NA; D: TRBD2; CDR3: CSVDSLGREDEQYF; DNA: TGCAGCGTTGACTCCCTTGGGCGGGAGGACGAGCAGTACTTC
length: 14; V: TRBV27; J: TRBJ1-1; size: NA; D: TRBD1; CDR3: CASSGQGKAGEAFF; DNA: TGTGCCAGCAGTGGACAGGGTAAGGCGGGTGAAGCTTTCTTT
length: 12; V: TRBV9; J: TRBJ2-3; size: NA; D: NA; CDR3: CASRGSTDTQYF; DNA: TGTGCCAGCAGGGGCAGCACAGATACGCAGTATTTT
length: 13; V: TRBV4-1; J: TRBJ2-7; size: NA; D: NA; CDR3: CASSQGQGSEQYF; DNA: TGCGCCAGCAGCCAAGGGCAGGGGAGCGAGCAGTACTTC
length: 15; V: TRBV25-1; J: TRBJ2-1; size: NA; D: TRBD1; CDR3: CASSDPGQGSNEQFF; DNA: TGTGCCAGCAGTGATCCGGGACAGGGGTCCAATGAGCAGTTCTTC
length: 13; V: TRBV15; J: TRBJ1-1; size: NA; D: NA; CDR3: CATTPSGSTEAFF; DNA: TGTGCCACCACCCCAAGCGGATCGACTGAAGCTTTCTTT
length: 16; V: TRBV6-5; J: TRBJ2-6; size: NA; D: NA; CDR3: CASSYSTGAGANVLTF; DNA: TGTGCCAGCAGTTACTCGACCGGGGCTGGGGCCAACGTCCTGACTTTC
length: 16; V: TRBV27; J: TRBJ2-2; size: few; D: NA; CDR3: CATCGSGLGYTGELFF; DNA: TGTGCCACCTGCGGGTCGGGCCTGGGGTACACCGGGGAGCTGTTTTTT
length: 15; V: TRBV7-9; J: TRBJ2-7; size: NA; D: NA; CDR3: CASSTSGPPTYEQYF; DNA: TGTGCCAGCAGCACATCCGGGCCTCCGACCTACGAGCAGTACTTC
length: 15; V: TRBV9; J: TRBJ2-2; size: NA; D: NA; CDR3: CASSQISGISGELFF; DNA: TGTGCCAGCAGCCAAATCTCCGGAATCTCCGGGGAGCTGTTTTTT
length: 16; V: TRBV15; J: TRBJ2-1; size: NA; D: NA; CDR3: CATSREVVGDRNEQFF; DNA: TGTGCCACCAGCAGAGAAGTAGTAGGAGACCGCAATGAGCAGTTCTTC
length: 17; V: TRBV4-2; J: TRBJ2-7; size: NA; D: NA; CDR3: CASSHPADIPTSGEQYF; DNA: TGTGCCAGCAGCCACCCCGCGGACATCCCTACGAGTGGGGAGCAGTACTTC
length: 15; V: TRBV19; J: TRBJ1-4; size: NA; D: NA; CDR3: CASSIHGATNEKLFF; DNA: TGTGCCAGTAGTATCCACGGTGCAACTAATGAAAAACTGTTTTTT
length: 14; V: TRBV29-1; J: TRBJ2-2; size: NA; D: NA; CDR3: CSVEGEYGTGELFF; DNA: TGCAGCGTTGAGGGGGAATACGGCACCGGGGAGCTGTTTTTT
length: 17; V: TRBV27; J: TRBJ2-5; size: NA; D: NA; CDR3: CASSLIGGEGTQETQYF; DNA: TGTGCCAGCAGTTTAATTGGTGGTGAGGGGACCCAAGAGACCCAGTACTTC
length: 11; V: TRBV18; J: TRBJ2-1; size: NA; D: NA; CDR3: CASSPPRTEFF; DNA: TGTGCCAGCTCACCACCGAGGACGGAGTTCTTC
length: 12; V: TRBV28; J: TRBJ1-1; size: NA; D: NA; CDR3: CASEQMNTEAFF; DNA: TGTGCCAGCGAACAGATGAACACTGAAGCTTTCTTT
length: 15; V: TRBV29-1; J: TRBJ1-1; size: NA; D: NA; CDR3: CSVEETGSRGTEAFF; DNA: TGCAGCGTTGAAGAGACGGGCAGCCGGGGGACTGAAGCTTTCTTT
length: 13; V: TRBV7-8; J: TRBJ1-5; size: NA; D: NA; CDR3: CASSLAQDQPQHF; DNA: TGTGCCAGCAGCTTAGCTCAGGATCAGCCCCAGCATTTT
length: 17; V: TRBV27; J: TRBJ1-5; size: NA; D: NA; CDR3: CASSYQALPNSNQPQHF; DNA: TGTGCCAGCAGTTACCAGGCACTCCCCAATAGCAATCAGCCCCAGCATTTT
length: 16; V: TRBV2; J: TRBJ1-5; size: NA; D: NA; CDR3: CASSEGTTAALQPQHF; DNA: TGTGCCAGCAGTGAAGGAACCACAGCTGCCCTTCAGCCCCAGCATTTT
length: 16; V: TRBV7-9; J: TRBJ2-7; size: NA; D: NA; CDR3: CASSSETGDKTYEQYF; DNA: TGTGCCAGCAGCTCAGAGACAGGTGATAAAACCTACGAGCAGTACTTC
length: 13; V: TRBV13; J: TRBJ2-7; size: NA; D: NA; CDR3: CASSSDGSYEQYF; DNA: TGTGCCAGCAGCTCGGACGGATCCTACGAGCAGTACTTC
length: 15; V: TRBV29-1; J: TRBJ2-1; size: NA; D: TRBD2; CDR3: CSVVPPSGSIDEQFF; DNA: TGCAGCGTTGTCCCGCCGAGCGGGAGTATCGATGAGCAGTTCTTC
length: 11; V: TRBV6-6; J: TRBJ2-7; size: few; D: NA; CDR3: CASSEGIEQYF; DNA: TGTGCCAGCAGTGAGGGTATCGAGCAGTACTTC
length: 16; V: TRBV5-1; J: TRBJ2-1; size: NA; D: TRBD2; CDR3: CASSFRLAGGYNEQFF; DNA: TGCGCCAGCAGCTTCAGACTAGCGGGAGGGTACAATGAGCAGTTCTTC
length: 15; V: TRBV29-1; J: TRBJ2-7; size: NA; D: NA; CDR3: CSVELRGGGSYEQYF; DNA: TGCAGCGTTGAGCTAAGGGGAGGCGGATCCTACGAGCAGTACTTC
length: 14; V: TRBV11-2; J: TRBJ2-3; size: few; D: NA; CDR3: CASSRVGETDTQYF; DNA: TGTGCCAGCAGCCGAGTAGGGGAGACAGATACGCAGTATTTT
length: 11; V: TRBV30; J: TRBJ1-1; size: NA; D: NA; CDR3: CAWSVGPEAFF; DNA: TGTGCCTGGAGTGTAGGGCCTGAAGCTTTCTTT
length: 11; V: TRBV6-1; J: TRBJ2-7; size: NA; D: NA; CDR3: CASSEGYEQYF; DNA: TGTGCCAGCAGTGAGGGTTACGAGCAGTACTTC
length: 14; V: TRBV4-1; J: TRBJ2-5; size: NA; D: NA; CDR3: CASSQALTAGTQYF; DNA: TGCGCCAGCAGCCAAGCCCTAACCGCGGGGACCCAGTACTTC
length: 12; V: TRBV7-2; J: TRBJ2-7; size: few; D: NA; CDR3: CASSLPPGLAHF; DNA: TGTGCCAGCAGCTTACCCCCCGGACTGGCACACTTC
length: 16; V: TRBV27; J: TRBJ1-4; size: NA; D: NA; CDR3: CASSRTGYATNEKLFF; DNA: TGTGCCAGCAGCCGAACAGGATACGCAACTAATGAAAAACTGTTTTTT
length: 13; V: TRBV19; J: TRBJ2-4; size: NA; D: NA; CDR3: CASTQNMGDIQYF; DNA: TGTGCCAGTACCCAAAACATGGGGGACATTCAGTACTTC
length: 16; V: TRBV7-3; J: TRBJ2-7; size: NA; D: TRBD2; CDR3: CASSLARVSGQYEQYF; DNA: TGTGCCAGCAGCTTAGCTCGGGTTAGCGGGCAATACGAGCAGTACTTC
length: 13; V: TRBV13; J: TRBJ2-1; size: NA; D: NA; CDR3: CASSPRQFNEQFF; DNA: TGTGCCAGCAGCCCGAGACAGTTCAATGAGCAGTTCTTC